This TCR beta chain was captured by sequencing in a study of T-cell memory formation after mild COVID-19. The table lists this clonotype with many counts. Its antigen is still unknown. Findings and limits, study-wide: Researchers found some responding clones in pre-infection memory, a sign that cross-reactive memory joined.

V shed 6 bases and J 4 bases; nucleotides not matched to a gene: 6. Germline V gene sequence: CDR1 KGHSH, CDR2 LQKENI. This CDR3 has 14 amino acids. Each CDR3 protein is one row after TCRdb ran MiXCR on the 5' RACE reads. Counted here are 140,000 to 150,000 distinct CDR3 sequences, 6% to 7% occurring once; the ten biggest clones make up 2% to 2.5%. The chain uses TRBV18 and TRBJ2-3; 8 bases match TRBD1. The source is an adult woman who had mild COVID-19 (a few samples of this study predate the infection). Cell type and time point are not known. Sequenced: PBMCs or a T cell subset sorted from them (not recorded which). CDR3 sequence reads: CASSSGQGPDTQYF. CDR3 bases: TGTGCCAGCTCGTCTGGACAGGGTCCAGATACGCAGTATTTT.